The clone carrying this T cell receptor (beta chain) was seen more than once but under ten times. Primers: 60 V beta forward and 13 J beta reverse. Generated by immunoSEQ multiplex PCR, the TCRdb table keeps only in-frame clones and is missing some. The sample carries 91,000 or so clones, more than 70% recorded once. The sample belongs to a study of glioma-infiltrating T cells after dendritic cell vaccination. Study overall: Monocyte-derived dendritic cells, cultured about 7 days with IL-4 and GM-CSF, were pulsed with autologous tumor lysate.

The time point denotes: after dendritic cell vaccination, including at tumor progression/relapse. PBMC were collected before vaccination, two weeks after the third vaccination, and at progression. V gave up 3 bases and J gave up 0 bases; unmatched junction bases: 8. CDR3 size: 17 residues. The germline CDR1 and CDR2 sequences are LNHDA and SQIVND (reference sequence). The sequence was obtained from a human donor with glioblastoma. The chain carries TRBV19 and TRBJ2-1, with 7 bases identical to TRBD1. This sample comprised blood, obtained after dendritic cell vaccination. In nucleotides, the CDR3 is TGTGCCAGTAGTATCCGGACAGGACAAAGCTCCTACAATGAGCAGTTCTTC. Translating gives CASSIRTGQSSYNEQFF.